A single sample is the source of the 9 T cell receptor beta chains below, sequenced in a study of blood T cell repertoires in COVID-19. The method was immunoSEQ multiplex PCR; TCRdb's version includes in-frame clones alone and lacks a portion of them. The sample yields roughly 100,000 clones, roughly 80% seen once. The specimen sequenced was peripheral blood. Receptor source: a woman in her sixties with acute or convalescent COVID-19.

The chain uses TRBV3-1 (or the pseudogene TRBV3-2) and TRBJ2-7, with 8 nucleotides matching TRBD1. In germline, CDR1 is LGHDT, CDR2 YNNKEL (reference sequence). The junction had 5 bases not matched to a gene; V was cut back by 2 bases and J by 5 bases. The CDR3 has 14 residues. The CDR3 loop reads CASSQMQGADEQYF. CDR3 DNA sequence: TGTGCCAGCAGCCAAATGCAGGGGGCAGACGAGCAGTACTTC.

This CDR3 reads CSVRTSGDTGELFF. The CDR3 DNA reads TGCAGCGTCCGGACTAGCGGGGATACCGGGGAGCTGTTTTTT. The chain couples TRBV29-1 to TRBJ2-2, with 12 bases matching TRBD2. V trimming: 6 bases; J trimming: 5 bases; junction bases outside the gene matches: 4. CDR3 length: 14 residues. Germline-derived CDR1 and CDR2 are SQVTM and ANQGSEA.

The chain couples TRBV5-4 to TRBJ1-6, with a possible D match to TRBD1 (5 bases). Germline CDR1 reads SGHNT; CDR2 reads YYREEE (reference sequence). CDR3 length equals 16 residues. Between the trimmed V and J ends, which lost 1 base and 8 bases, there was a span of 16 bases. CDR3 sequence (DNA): TGTGCCAGCAGCTTGCCCCCCGGGGGGAAGGATTCACCCCTCCACTTT. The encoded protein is CASSLPPGGKDSPLHF.

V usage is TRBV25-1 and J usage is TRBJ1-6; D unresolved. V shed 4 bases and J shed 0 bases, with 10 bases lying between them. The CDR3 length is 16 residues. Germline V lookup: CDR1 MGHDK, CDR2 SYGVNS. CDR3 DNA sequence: TGTGCCAGCAGTGCACAGTCGAGCTCCTATAATTCACCCCTCCACTTT. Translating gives CASSAQSSSYNSPLHF.

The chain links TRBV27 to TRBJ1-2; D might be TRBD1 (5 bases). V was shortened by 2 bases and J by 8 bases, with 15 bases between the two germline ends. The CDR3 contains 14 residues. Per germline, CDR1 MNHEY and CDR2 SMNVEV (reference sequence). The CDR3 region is CASSLGGADWGYTF. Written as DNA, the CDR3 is TGTGCCAGCAGTTTAGGAGGGGCGGACTGGGGCTACACCTTC.

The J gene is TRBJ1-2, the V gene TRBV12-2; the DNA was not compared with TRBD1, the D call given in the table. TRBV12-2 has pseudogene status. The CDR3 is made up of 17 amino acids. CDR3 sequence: CASRLCLGTGGRYGYTF. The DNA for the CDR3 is TGTGCAAGTCGCTTATGTCTCGGGACAGGGGGCCGCTATGGCTACACCTTC.

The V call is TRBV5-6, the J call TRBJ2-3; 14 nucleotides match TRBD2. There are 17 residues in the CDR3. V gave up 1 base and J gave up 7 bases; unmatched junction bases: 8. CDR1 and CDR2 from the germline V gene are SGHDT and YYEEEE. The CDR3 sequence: CASSLPGTSGSLHTQYF. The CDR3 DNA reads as TGTGCCAGCAGCTTGCCCGGGACTAGCGGGAGCCTACATACGCAGTATTTT.

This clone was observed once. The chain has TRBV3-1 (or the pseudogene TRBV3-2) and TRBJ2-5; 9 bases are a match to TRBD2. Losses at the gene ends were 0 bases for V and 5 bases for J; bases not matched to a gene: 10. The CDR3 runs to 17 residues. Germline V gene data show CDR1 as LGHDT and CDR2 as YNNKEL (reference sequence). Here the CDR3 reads CASSQDRGFGLAETQYF. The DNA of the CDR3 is TGTGCCAGCAGCCAAGATCGTGGGTTCGGACTAGCGGAGACCCAGTACTTC.

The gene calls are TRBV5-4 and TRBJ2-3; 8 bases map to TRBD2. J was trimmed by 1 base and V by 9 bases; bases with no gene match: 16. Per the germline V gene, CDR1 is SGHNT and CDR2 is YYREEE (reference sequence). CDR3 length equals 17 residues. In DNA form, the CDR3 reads TGTGCCATCCCCATGGCGGGCGGGGGGTACGGCACAGATACGCAGTATTTT. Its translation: CAIPMAGGGYGTDTQYF.